The clone carrying this TCR beta chain was observed many times. Its antigen is not known. This CDR3 region has 15 residues. The ends were cut back, 3 bases at V and 5 bases at J, with 16 bases in the middle. The data stem from a study of T cells after yellow fever vaccination. Across the study: Fractions of limited cellularity were prepared by means of SMART-Seq v4 Ultra Low Input. Regarding the study as a whole: Of the clonotypes, a small share occurred in both CD4 and CD8 compartments.

The study made its TCR cDNA through 5'RACE template switching. That step introduced a universal primer site along with UMIs. TCRdb itself ran the 5' RACE reads through MiXCR, one entry per CDR3 protein. This sample has approximately 240,000 distinct CDR3 sequences, with over 3% found just once. The origin of this receptor is a man between 18 and 29 years old who received the YFV17D yellow fever vaccine. The sequenced sample was PBMCs, obtained 15 days after the yellow fever booster vaccination. The chain uses TRBV12-3 or TRBV12-4 and TRBJ1-1; D possibly corresponds to TRBD1 (5 bases). CDR3 coding DNA: TGTGCCAGCAGTTTCCCCCACGCGGGGGATACTGAAGCTTTCTTT. It yields the protein CASSFPHAGDTEAFF.